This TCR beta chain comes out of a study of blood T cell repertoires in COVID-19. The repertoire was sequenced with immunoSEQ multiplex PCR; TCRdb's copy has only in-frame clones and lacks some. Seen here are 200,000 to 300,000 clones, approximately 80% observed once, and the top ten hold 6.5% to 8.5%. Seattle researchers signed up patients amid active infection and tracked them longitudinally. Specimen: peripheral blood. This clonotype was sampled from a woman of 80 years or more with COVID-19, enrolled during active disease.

Here the CDR3 DNA reads TGTGCCACCCGTACCCGTGGCGGGAATTCACCCCTCCACTTT. Translation: CATRTRGGNSPLHF. The rearrangement uses TRBV28 and TRBJ1-6; D is undetermined. The CDR3 length is 14 residues. The germline gives CDR1 MDHEN, CDR2 SYDVKM. V gave up 10 bases and J gave up 7 bases, with 17 bases separating them.